These T cell receptor beta chains were read from a single sample in a study of T cells in localized non-small cell lung cancer. Libraries were prepared by immunoSEQ multiplex PCR; TCRdb keeps only in-frame clonotypes and omits some of them. The sample carries approximately 760 clones, roughly 25% recorded once. The material was lung tumor tissue, obtained before any cancer treatment. The receptors come from a male donor aged 60 or over with stage III squamous cell lung carcinoma. Both conserved end residues are part of each CDR3. The D gene is left open where the match is weak. Expanded clones are given a class, and other clones once, few, many or no size at all.

>NA|TRBV15|NA|TRBJ2-3
TGTGCCTCCTCGCTGGGGGCGAGGGGAGATACGCAGTATTTT
CASSLGARGDTQYF
>NA|TRBV9|medium-sized|TRBJ2-7
TGTGCCAGCAGCGTAGGACAGAGAAGCTACGAGCAGTACTTC
CASSVGQRSYEQYF
>NA|TRBV4-1|few|TRBJ2-1
TGCGCCAGCAGCCAAGACAGTTTCGATGCCTACAATGAGCAGTTCTTC
CASSQDSFDAYNEQFF
>NA|TRBV11-3|few|TRBJ1-2
TGTGCCAGCAGCTTGGGTTCGGCGGGGGCCCGTGGCTATGGCTACACCTTC
CASSLGSAGARGYGYTF
>NA|TRBV11-3|medium-sized|TRBJ1-2
TGTGCCAGCAGCTCCCCCCCGACAGTCTATGGCTACACCTTC
CASSSPPTVYGYTF
>NA|TRBV9|large|TRBJ1-1
TGTGCCAGCAGTGCAGGGGCTAGGACTGAAGCTTTCTTT
CASSAGARTEAFF
>TRBD1|TRBV29-1|NA|TRBJ2-7
TGCAGCGTGAAGGGACAGGGGGCGTACGAGCAGTACTTC
CSVKGQGAYEQYF
>NA|TRBV6-8|few|TRBJ1-2
TGTGCCAGCACCTTAGGGCTTAATTATGGCTACACCTTC
CASTLGLNYGYTF
>TRBD1|TRBV5-1|NA|TRBJ2-7
TGCGCCAGCAGTTATGGACAGGAGGTTGGGGAGCAGTACTTC
CASSYGQEVGEQYF
>TRBD1|TRBV7-8|few|TRBJ1-3
TGTGCCAGCAGCTTGACAGGGGGCCACTCTGGAAACACCATATATTTT
CASSLTGGHSGNTIYF
>NA|TRBV11-3|few|TRBJ2-2
TGTGCCAGCAGCCCTCAAACGAACACCGGGGAGCTGTTTTTT
CASSPQTNTGELFF
>NA|TRBV30|NA|TRBJ1-5
TGTGCCTGGAGTGTCACCGCAAGCAATCAGCCCCAGCATTTT
CAWSVTASNQPQHF
>NA|TRBV4-1|medium-sized|TRBJ2-5
TGCGCCAGCAGCCAGGACAGTGGGGGGGCGGGAGAGACCCAGTACTTC
CASSQDSGGAGETQYF
>TRBD1|TRBV11-3|large|TRBJ1-5
TGTGCCAGCAGCCCTGGGACAGGCAATCAGCCCCAGCATTTT
CASSPGTGNQPQHF
>NA|TRBV14|once|TRBJ2-5
TGTGCCAGCAGCCAAGCTTCGTCCGGGTTAAGGGAGACCCAGTACTTC
CASSQASSGLRETQYF
>NA|TRBV11-3|NA|TRBJ2-5
TGTGCCAGCAGCTTGATGCGAGCCGTCGGGGAGACCCAGTACTTC
CASSLMRAVGETQYF
>NA|TRBV19|NA|TRBJ1-5
TGTGCCAGTAGTATGGGGAGGCGGGATCAGCCCCAGCATTTT
CASSMGRRDQPQHF
>TRBD2|TRBV29-1|NA|TRBJ2-2
TGCAGTCCTGGGGGGGTTGGCGGGGAGCTGTTTTTT
CSPGGVGGELFF
>TRBD1|TRBV18|NA|TRBJ2-6
TGTGCCAGCTCACCAGGGACAGAAGGCTCTGGGGCCAACGTCCTGACTTTC
CASSPGTEGSGANVLTF
>NA|TRBV7-8|few|TRBJ2-2
TGTGCCAGCAGCAATAGGAACACCGGGGAGCTGTTTTTT
CASSNRNTGELFF
>NA|TRBV19|NA|TRBJ2-5
TGTGCCAGTAGTATTAGTCTCCGCGTCGAGACCCAGTACTTC
CASSISLRVETQYF
>NA|TRBV9|few|TRBJ1-5
TGTGCCAGCAGTGGGTCAGTTAGCAATCAGCCCCAGCATTTT
CASSGSVSNQPQHF
>TRBD1|TRBV27|NA|TRBJ2-5
TGTGCCAGCAGCCAGGGAAGGATCCGGGACAGGGGAGAGACCCAGTACTTC
CASSQGRIRDRGETQYF
>NA|TRBV6-8|NA|TRBJ1-3
TGTGCCATCGGGGGAGATCGGGGAAACACCATATATTTT
CAIGGDRGNTIYF
>TRBD2|TRBV11-3|few|TRBJ2-5
TGTGCCAGCAGCTATATTATGGGAGGGCGCCAAGAGACCCAGTACTTC
CASSYIMGGRQETQYF
>NA|TRBV29-1|NA|TRBJ2-1
TGCAGGGTTAAGAGTGGGTACAATGAGCAGTTCTTC
CRVKSGYNEQFF
>NA|TRBV11-3|large|TRBJ2-5
TGTGCCAGCAGCTTCGGTAGAGAGGGAGAGACCCAGTACTTC
CASSFGREGETQYF
>NA|TRBV6-8|few|TRBJ1-2
TGTGCCAGCAGTTACCTCCCTAGTGGGGGGCACTATGGCTACACCTTC
CASSYLPSGGHYGYTF
>NA|TRBV29-1|NA|TRBJ2-2
TGCAGCGTTGAGGCCGGGGCCACCGGGGAGCTGTTTTTT
CSVEAGATGELFF
>NA|TRBV30|few|TRBJ1-5
TGTGCCTGGGGGGGGAAAGGCAATCAGCCCCAGCATTTT
CAWGGKGNQPQHF
>NA|TRBV28|large|TRBJ1-6
TGTGCCAGCAGTTTGCACATCCCCTCACCCCTCCACTTT
CASSLHIPSPLHF
>NA|TRBV19|NA|TRBJ2-3
TGTGCCAGTAGTATTAGTGGGGCCCCAGATACGCAGTATTTT
CASSISGAPDTQYF
>TRBD1|TRBV11-3|medium-sized|TRBJ2-1
TGTGCCAGCAGCCTGGACAGGGTATGCGGAAGGGAGCAGTTCTTC
CASSLDRVCGREQFF
>TRBD1|TRBV19|few|TRBJ2-7
TGTGCCAGTAGTAAGACAGGGGACGAGCAGTACTTC
CASSKTGDEQYF
>NA|TRBV19|few|TRBJ2-5
TGTGCCAGTAGTATCGAGGGGGAGACCCAGTACTTC
CASSIEGETQYF
>NA|TRBV18|few|TRBJ2-1
TGTGCCAGCTCACCAGGTTTCAGGCATGAGCAGTTCTTC
CASSPGFRHEQFF
>NA|TRBV6-8|large|TRBJ2-7
TGTGCCAGCAGCCACGGGGCCTCCTACGAGCAGTACTTC
CASSHGASYEQYF
>TRBD2|TRBV12-5|NA|TRBJ2-5
TGTGCTAGTGGTTTGGTCGGGACTAGCGGGGACCTACAAGAGACCCAGTACTTC
CASGLVGTSGDLQETQYF
>NA|TRBV11-3|few|TRBJ2-3
TGTGCCAGCAGCTTAACGGCGGTAACAGATACGCAGTATTTT
CASSLTAVTDTQYF
>NA|TRBV11-3|NA|TRBJ2-1
TGTGCCAGCAGCTCACGTCTCGGGGATAACAATGAGCAGTTCTTC
CASSSRLGDNNEQFF
>TRBD2|TRBV6-8|few|TRBJ2-1
TGTGCCAGCAGGACTCTGGCGGGGGGGTTTAATGAGCAGTTCTTC
CASRTLAGGFNEQFF